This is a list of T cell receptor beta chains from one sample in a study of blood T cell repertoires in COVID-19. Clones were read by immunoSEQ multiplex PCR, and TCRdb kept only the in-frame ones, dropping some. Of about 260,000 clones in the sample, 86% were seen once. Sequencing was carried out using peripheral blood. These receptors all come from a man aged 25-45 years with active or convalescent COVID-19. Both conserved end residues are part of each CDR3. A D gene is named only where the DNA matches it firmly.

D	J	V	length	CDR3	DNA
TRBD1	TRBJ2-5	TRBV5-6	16	CASSLSFRGQQETQYF	TGTGCCAGCAGCTTGTCTTTCAGGGGACAGCAAGAGACCCAGTACTTC
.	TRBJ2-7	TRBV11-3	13	CASSLDRGYEQYF	TGTGCCAGCAGCTTAGACCGGGGCTACGAGCAGTACTTC
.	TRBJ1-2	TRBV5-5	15	CASSLGGVSPYGYTF	TGTGCCAGCAGCTTGGGCGGGGTTTCCCCCTATGGCTACACCTTC
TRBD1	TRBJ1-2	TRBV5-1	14	CASSSGQVPYGYTF	TGCGCCAGCAGCTCCGGACAGGTCCCCTATGGCTACACCTTC
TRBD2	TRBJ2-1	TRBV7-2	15	CASSLGLADSNEQFF	TGTGCCAGCAGCTTGGGACTAGCGGATAGCAATGAGCAGTTCTTC
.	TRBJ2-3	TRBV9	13	CASSVQGTDTQYF	TGTGCCAGCAGCGTACAGGGAACAGATACGCAGTATTTT
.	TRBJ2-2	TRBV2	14	CATDPRGDTGELFF	TGTGCCACCGACCCCAGGGGGGACACCGGGGAGCTGTTTTTT
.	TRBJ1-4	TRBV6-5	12	CASRGPGEKLFF	TGTGCCAGCAGGGGCCCCGGTGAAAAACTGTTTTTT
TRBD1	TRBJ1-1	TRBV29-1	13	CSGMDRTNTEAFF	TGCAGCGGAATGGACAGGACGAACACTGAAGCTTTCTTT
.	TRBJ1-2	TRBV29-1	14	CSTSSIGGNYGYTF	TGCAGCACCTCCTCGATCGGGGGAAACTATGGCTACACCTTC
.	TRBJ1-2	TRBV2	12	CASLFGGHGYTF	TGTGCCAGCCTATTCGGGGGGCATGGCTACACCTTC
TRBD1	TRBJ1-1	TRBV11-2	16	CASSLPPGQGGTEAFF	TGTGCCAGCAGCCTCCCCCCGGGACAGGGGGGTACTGAAGCTTTCTTT
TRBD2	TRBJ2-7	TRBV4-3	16	CASSQDPSGGAYEQYF	TGCGCCAGCAGCCAGGATCCAAGCGGGGGGGCCTACGAGCAGTACTTC
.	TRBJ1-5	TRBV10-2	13	CATTRGSNQPQHF	TGCGCCACCACTAGAGGTAGCAATCAGCCCCAGCATTTT
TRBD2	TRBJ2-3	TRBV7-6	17	CASSAAGGLTSTDTQYF	TGTGCCAGCAGCGCGGCGGGGGGACTAACTAGCACAGATACGCAGTATTTT